This TCR beta chain was documented in a study of cytomegalovirus exposure and HLA in healthy donors. Study-wide findings and caveats: HLA alleles were associated with some 17,000 TCR beta sequences in a later analysis at 0.05 false discovery rate. Information on immune exposure was restricted to one variable (CMV serostatus). What a later analysis showed was that several of the most significant clusters appeared linked to common viral pathogens.

The study ran its PCR with 60 Vbeta and 13 Jbeta primers. Sequencing used immunoSEQ multiplex PCR; TCRdb keeps in-frame clones, though not all of them. The sample lists fewer than 200,000 clones; roughly 70% were seen once. For this clone: Its target is not known.

V was cut by 4 bases and J by 7 bases, with 17 bases left in between. Germline V lookup: CDR1 MNHNS, CDR2 SASEGT. This CDR3 is 16 amino acids long. This receptor was identified in a girl between 10 and 17 years old in good health and CMV-seronegative. The chain employs TRBV6-1 and TRBJ1-6, with D perhaps TRBD1 (6 bases). The material sequenced was PBMCs. This CDR3 reads CASSGVQGWLNSPLHF. The CDR3 coding sequence is TGTGCCAGCAGTGGGGTCCAGGGGTGGTTGAATTCACCCCTCCACTTT.